Following are 18 T cell receptor beta chains from one sample sequenced in a study of beta chain features in type 1 diabetes. Every isolated RNA sample was fully reverse transcribed, so sequencing captured expressed TCRB transcripts. Sequenced by immunoSEQ multiplex PCR; TCRdb stores in-frame clones only, minus some. The table lists hundreds of thousands of clones, around an eighth of them singletons. These receptors have no identified antigens. Study results and caveats: Within each of all four CD4+ subsets, Type 1 diabetes patients had TCRB CDR3s that were moderately but significantly shorter.

The material sequenced was naive CD4+ T cells from blood. These receptors were taken from a young man with type 1 diabetes.

This clone was detected only a few times. The gene calls are TRBV6-1 and TRBJ2-5, with unresolved D. Deletions cut 1 base from V and 2 bases from J, with 8 bases between. The germline gives CDR1 MNHNS, CDR2 SASEGT. The length of the CDR3 is 14 residues. The CDR3 loop reads CASSEVVLQETQYF. In DNA, the CDR3 is TGTGCCAGCAGTGAAGTGGTCCTTCAAGAGACCCAGTACTTC.

V usage is TRBV2 and J usage is TRBJ1-2; D possibly corresponds to TRBD1 (5 bases). The V gene lost 1 base and the J gene lost 0 bases, with 9 bases spanning the gap. The CDR3 totals 15 residues. Germline CDR1 is SNHLY and CDR2 is FYNNEI. The CDR3 DNA sequence: TGTGCCAGCAGTGAAGGGGGCAGTCCTAACTATGGCTACACCTTC. This encodes CASSEGGSPNYGYTF.

This sequence joins TRBV6-6 and TRBJ2-1; D perhaps matches TRBD1 (6 bases). From germline, CDR1 is MNHNY and CDR2 SVGAGI (reference sequence). This CDR3 has 15 amino acids. V was cut by 6 bases and J by 6 bases, with 18 bases left in between. The CDR3 DNA follows: TGTGCCAGCAGATCACCACAACAGGGAGTCAATGAGCAGTTCTTC. Encoded protein: CASRSPQQGVNEQFF.

This clone was seen a handful of times. V is TRBV5-6 and J is TRBJ2-7, with TRBD1 identical over 7 bases. Germline V lookup: CDR1 SGHDT, CDR2 YYEEEE. The CDR3 runs to 15 residues. V dropped 4 bases and J dropped 0; count of bases not matched to a gene: 7. In DNA form, the CDR3 reads TGTGCCAGCAGCGGATCCGACAGGGCCTCCTACGAGCAGTACTTC. Protein: CASSGSDRASYEQYF. Using reference TRBV5-6 and TRBJ2-7 for the parts outside the CDR3, the full variable domain is DAGVTQSPTHLIKTRGQQVTLRCSPKSGHDTVSWYQQALGQGPQFIFQYYEEEERQRGNFPDRFSGHQFPNYSSELNVNALLLGDSALYLCASSGSDRASYEQYFGPGTRLTVT.

This clone was seen a few times. V is TRBV5-4 and J is TRBJ1-6; the D is unclear. CDR3 length equals 17 residues. Germline V gives CDR1 SGHNT, CDR2 YYREEE (reference sequence). Between the trimmed V and J ends, which lost 0 bases and 5 bases, there was a span of 15 bases. The CDR3 coding sequence is TGTGCCAGCAGCTTGGCCCTAGGGATCGGAGATAATTCACCCCTCCACTTT. This codes for CASSLALGIGDNSPLHF.

This chain connects TRBV5-1 to TRBJ2-2; tentatively, D is TRBD2 (5 bases). Trimming took 1 base from V and 3 from J, leaving 10 bases between them. CDR1 is SGHRS, CDR2 YFSETQ, per germline. CDR3 length: 15 amino acids. The CDR3 DNA reads TGCGCCAGCAGCTTGCAAGCGGACCACACCGGGGAGCTGTTTTTT. It codes for CASSLQADHTGELFF.

This clone came up a few times. CDR3 in DNA: TGTGCCAGCAGTTTACTCGGGACAGGGGGCTATGGCTACACCTTC. Translating it yields CASSLLGTGGYGYTF. The chain couples TRBV27 to TRBJ1-2; the match to TRBD1 covers 11 bases. The CDR3 is made up of 15 amino acids. Germline V gives CDR1 MNHEY, CDR2 SMNVEV (reference sequence). The V segment lost 2 bases and the J segment 4 bases; nucleotides outside the gene matches: 3.

This clone was seen a handful of times. This chain connects TRBV6-5 to TRBJ1-5; TRBD1 might be the D (6 bases). CDR3 length: 14 amino acids. Germline lookup yields CDR1 MNHEY and CDR2 SVGAGI. The germline V and J ends were trimmed by 5 bases and 5 bases, with 13 bases remaining between them. CDR3 nucleotides: TGTGCCAGCAGTGCTCAGGGGCAGGATCAGCCCCAGCATTTT. Translated, it gives CASSAQGQDQPQHF.

This sequence joins TRBV12-5 and TRBJ1-2; the D gene is possibly TRBD1 (6 bases). The CDR3 consists of 13 residues. CDR1 and CDR2 (germline): LGHNT, FRNRAP. Deletions cut 5 bases from V and 4 bases from J, with 11 bases between. Written as DNA, the CDR3 is TGTGCTAGTGGTAGACAGGAACCCTATGGCTACACCTTC. Protein sequence: CASGRQEPYGYTF.

V gene TRBV4-3 combines with J gene TRBJ2-7, with TRBD2 matching 7 bases. With V trimmed by 1 base and J by 1 base, 4 bases remained unmatched. Per germline, CDR1 LGHNA and CDR2 YSLEER. This CDR3 has 15 amino acids. CDR3: CASSQGRGGSYEQYF. The CDR3 DNA reads TGCGCCAGCAGCCAAGGTCGCGGGGGATCCTACGAGCAGTACTTC.

This CDR3 reads CAWSGQVGFREQYF. CDR3 nucleotides: TGTGCCTGGAGTGGACAGGTTGGTTTCAGGGAGCAGTACTTC. The chain has TRBV30 and TRBJ2-7, with D possibly matching TRBD1 (6 bases). Trimming stripped 1 base from V and 7 bases from J, with 17 bases between. The length of the CDR3 is 14 residues. Germline loops: CDR1 GTSNPN, CDR2 SVGIG (reference sequence).

The DNA of the CDR3 is TGTGCCAGCAGCTCTCGGGCAACGGATGAGCAGTTCTTC. It specifies CASSSRATDEQFF. The V and J genes are TRBV7-2 and TRBJ2-1; D remains unclear. The CDR3 extends over 13 amino acids. Trimming removed 4 bases at V and 8 bases at J, with 12 bases between. Germline V lookup: CDR1 SGHTA, CDR2 FQGNSA.

The chain has TRBV11-2 and TRBJ2-7, with 9 bases lining up with TRBD1. This CDR3 contains 15 residues. V was clipped by 4 bases and J by 5 bases; unmatched bases: 9. Germline V CDR1 and CDR2: SGHAT, FQNNGV. The CDR3 reads CASSSRDRVSDEQYF. CDR3 nucleotide sequence: TGTGCCAGCAGCTCCCGGGACAGGGTGTCGGACGAGCAGTACTTC.

The chain carries TRBV6-1 and TRBJ2-2; tentative D call: TRBD2 (6 bases). V lost 2 bases to trimming and J lost 5 bases, with 15 bases between them. The CDR3 length is 16 residues. The germline gives CDR1 MNHNS, CDR2 SASEGT. CDR3 sequence reads: CASSEFVASVTGELFF. CDR3 coding DNA: TGTGCCAGCAGTGAATTCGTTGCTAGCGTTACCGGGGAGCTGTTTTTT.

This chain connects TRBV27 to TRBJ2-7, with D hard to call. Germline V gene data show CDR1 as MNHEY and CDR2 as SMNVEV (reference sequence). The V end was cut by 5 bases, the J end by 7 bases, with 21 bases between. This CDR3 is built from 15 residues. The CDR3 is CASSPGLGPGWEQYF. CDR3 nucleotides: TGTGCCAGCAGTCCTGGGCTGGGTCCGGGTTGGGAGCAGTACTTC.

The chain links TRBV5-4 to TRBJ1-2; D is unresolved. V lost 2 bases and J lost 3, with 14 bases in between. This CDR3 is 15 amino acids long. In germline, CDR1 is SGHNT, CDR2 YYREEE (reference sequence). The CDR3 sequence: CASSFGFWIDYGYTF. CDR3 bases: TGTGCCAGCAGCTTCGGATTTTGGATCGACTATGGCTACACCTTC.

This clone was observed a handful of times. DNA of the CDR3: TGTGCCAGCAGAAGCGTTAGCGGGGGGACCGGGGAGCTGTTTTTT. This encodes CASRSVSGGTGELFF. This chain connects TRBV2 to TRBJ2-2; 10 bases are shared with TRBD2. The CDR3 is made up of 15 amino acids. Looked up from germline, CDR1 is SNHLY and CDR2 is FYNNEI. V shed 6 bases, J shed 5 bases, and the junction held 6 bases outside the gene matches.

In this sample, this clone turned up a few times. The J gene is TRBJ2-3, the V gene TRBV7-9; D is unclear. The germline V gene encodes CDR1 SEHNR and CDR2 FQNEAQ (reference sequence). CDR3 length: 14 amino acids. V lost 1 base and J 1 base, leaving 6 bases between the germline ends. CDR3 nucleotides: TGTGCCAGCAGCTTAGGGAGCGGCACAGATACGCAGTATTTT. This sequence encodes CASSLGSGTDTQYF.